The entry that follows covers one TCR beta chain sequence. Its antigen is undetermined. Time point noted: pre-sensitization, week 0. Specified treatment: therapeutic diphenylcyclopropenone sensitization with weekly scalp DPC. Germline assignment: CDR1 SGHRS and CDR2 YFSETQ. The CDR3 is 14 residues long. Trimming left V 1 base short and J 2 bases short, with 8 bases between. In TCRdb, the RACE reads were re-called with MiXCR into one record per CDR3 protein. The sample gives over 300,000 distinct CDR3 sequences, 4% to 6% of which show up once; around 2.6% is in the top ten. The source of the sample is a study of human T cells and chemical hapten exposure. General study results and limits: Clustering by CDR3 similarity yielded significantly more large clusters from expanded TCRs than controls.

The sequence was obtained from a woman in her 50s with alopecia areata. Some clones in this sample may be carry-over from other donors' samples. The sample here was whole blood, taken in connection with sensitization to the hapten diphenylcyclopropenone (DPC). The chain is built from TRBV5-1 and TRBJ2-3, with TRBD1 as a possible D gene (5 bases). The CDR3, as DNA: TGCGCCAGCAGCTTGAGACAGCCCACAGATACGCAGTATTTT. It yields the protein CASSLRQPTDTQYF. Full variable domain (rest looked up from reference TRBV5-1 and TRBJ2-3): KAGVTQTPRYLIKTRGQQVTLSCSPISGHRSVSWYQQTPGQGLQFLFEYFSETQRNKGNFPGRFSGRQFSNSRSEMNVSTLELGDSALYLCASSLRQPTDTQYFGPGTRLTVL.